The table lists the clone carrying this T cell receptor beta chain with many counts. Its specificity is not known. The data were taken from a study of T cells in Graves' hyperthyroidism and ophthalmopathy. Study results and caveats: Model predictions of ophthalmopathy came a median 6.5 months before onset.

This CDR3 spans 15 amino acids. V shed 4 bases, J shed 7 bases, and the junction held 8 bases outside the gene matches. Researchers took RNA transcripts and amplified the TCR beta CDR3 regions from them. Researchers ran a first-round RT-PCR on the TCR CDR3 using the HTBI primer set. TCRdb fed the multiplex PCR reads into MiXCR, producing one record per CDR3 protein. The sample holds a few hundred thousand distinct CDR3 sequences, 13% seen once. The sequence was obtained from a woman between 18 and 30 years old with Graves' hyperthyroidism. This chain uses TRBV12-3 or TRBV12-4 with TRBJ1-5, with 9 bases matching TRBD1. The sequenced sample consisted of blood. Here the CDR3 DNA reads TGTGCCAGCAGTTGGAGCCACAGGGGGCTACAGCCCCAGCATTTT. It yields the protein CASSWSHRGLQPQHF.